One and the same sample provided the 9 T cell receptor beta chains below, sequenced in a study of shared clonotypes between healthy human individuals. TCRdb's copy holds only in-frame clones and misses some; the assay was immunoSEQ multiplex PCR. The data show approximately 1.4 million clones, roughly 98% seen once. The sample taken for sequencing was naive CD4+ T cells sorted from blood. Regarding subset: CD45RA+ positively selected. The receptors derive from a man aged 25-40 years in good health.

J is TRBJ2-5 and V is TRBV5-4; the D is unclear. This CDR3 comprises 13 residues. Trimming took off 4 bases at V and 0 bases at J, with 7 bases between the two ends. Germline V gene lookup returns CDR1 SGHNT and CDR2 YYREEE (reference sequence). The CDR3 nucleotides read TGTGCCAGCAGCGGACCGTACCAAGAGACCCAGTACTTC. Translated: CASSGPYQETQYF.

The V gene is TRBV29-1, the J gene TRBJ2-1, with 7 bases that match TRBD1. Germline V lookup: CDR1 SQVTM, CDR2 ANQGSEA. V dropped 8 bases and J dropped 5; count of bases not matched to a gene: 18. The CDR3 sequence is 16 residues long. The CDR3 sequence: CSIYPQRTGNNNEQFF. CDR3 DNA: TGCAGCATTTATCCCCAACGGACAGGCAATAACAATGAGCAGTTCTTC.

The chain links TRBV7-2 to TRBJ2-5; 8 bases agree with TRBD2. The CDR3 is made up of 17 amino acids. CDR1 is SGHTA and CDR2 is FQGNSA in the germline V gene. V shed 4 bases and J 5 bases; nucleotides not matched to a gene: 15. The CDR3 spells CASSSHDRSGIRETQYF. As DNA, the CDR3 is TGTGCCAGCAGCTCACATGACCGTAGCGGGATTCGGGAGACCCAGTACTTC.

V and J are TRBV18 and TRBJ2-5, with 13 positions matching TRBD2. This CDR3 spans 16 amino acids. The V segment lost 6 bases and the J segment 4 bases; nucleotides outside the gene matches: 8. The germline CDR1 and CDR2 sequences are KGHSH and LQKENI. This CDR3 is CASSPGLAGRVETQYF. Here the CDR3 DNA reads TGTGCCAGCTCTCCGGGACTAGCGGGAAGGGTAGAGACCCAGTACTTC. Based on the CDR3 plus reference TRBV18 and TRBJ2-5, the full variable domain is NAGVMQNPRHLVRRRGQEARLRCSPMKGHSHVYWYRQLPEEGLKFMVYLQKENIIDESGMPKERFSAEFPKEGPSILRIQQVVRGDSAAYFCASSPGLAGRVETQYFGPGTRLLVL.

The chain joins TRBV27 to TRBJ2-7; 8 bases map to TRBD1. CDR1 MNHEY and CDR2 SMNVEV come from the germline V gene (reference sequence). This CDR3 is 13 amino acids long. Germline trimming cut 6 bases from V and 3 bases from J; bases unmatched to any gene: 4. CDR3 DNA: TGTGCCAGCAGAGGGACAGGCTACTACGAGCAGTACTTC. This gives the protein CASRGTGYYEQYF.

This chain connects TRBV7-9 to TRBJ1-1; possible D gene TRBD1, 5 bases. The ends were cut back, 2 bases at V and 3 bases at J, with 10 bases in the middle. CDR1 and CDR2 from the germline V gene are SEHNR and FQNEAQ (reference sequence). The CDR3 runs to 14 residues. The CDR3 DNA reads TGTGCCAGCAGCTTACTACAGGATTACACTGAAGCTTTCTTT. Translating gives CASSLLQDYTEAFF.

The CDR3: CASSLVMGPMGHEQYF. In nucleotides, the CDR3 is TGTGCCAGCAGCTTAGTTATGGGACCTATGGGCCACGAGCAGTACTTC. J is TRBJ2-7 and V is TRBV11-2, with D possibly called TRBD1 or TRBD2 (5 bases each). The CDR3 contains 16 residues. CDR1 is SGHAT, CDR2 FQNNGV, per germline. The V end was cut by 1 base, the J end by 5 bases, with 18 bases between.

The table lists this clone with a count of one. V and J are TRBV19 and TRBJ2-7; 8 positions agree with TRBD1. J lost 0 bases, V lost 8 bases, and 9 bases had no gene match. CDR1 and CDR2 from the germline V gene are LNHDA and SQIVND (reference sequence). The CDR3 is 15 amino acids. CDR3 sequence (DNA): TGTGCCAGTGCCCCCAGGGACAGGTTCTCCTACGAGCAGTACTTC. Amino acid sequence: CASAPRDRFSYEQYF.

This chain uses TRBV7-9 with TRBJ2-7; 9 bases line up with TRBD1. Germline CDR1 SEHNR, CDR2 FQNEAQ (reference sequence). The CDR3 is 15 residues long. J lost 6 bases, V lost 3 bases, and 9 bases had no gene match. As DNA, the CDR3 is TGTGCCAGCAGCTTCCGGGACAGGGTCGCGGTCGAGCAGTACTTC. Translation: CASSFRDRVAVEQYF. Combining the CDR3 with reference TRBV7-9 and TRBJ2-7 gives the whole variable domain DTGVSQNPRHKITKRGQNVTFRCDPISEHNRLYWYRQTLGQGPEFLTYFQNEAQLEKSRLLSDRFSAERPKGSFSTLEIQRTEQGDSAMYLCASSFRDRVAVEQYFGPGTRLTVT.